What follows describes a single T cell receptor beta chain. This clonotype has at least ten counts. No antigen is known for it. Per-base quality was not reported, and no clone a single base away is much larger than it. Stable Graves' hyperthyroidism was defined as the absence of progression to ophthalmopathy over 18 months of follow-up. Hyperthyroidism patients were aged 18 to 65 years and newly diagnosed, with disease duration of less than 2 months. Patients with uncontrolled infections, other autoimmune diseases, pregnancy or lactation were excluded. Clinical symptoms, serum thyroxine and TRAb, thyroid ultrasound, and orbital computed tomography formed the basis for the diagnoses. PBMCs were isolated from roughly 10 ml of fresh peripheral blood by Ficoll-Paque density gradient centrifugation. Total RNA was extracted with Trizol reagent, and quality was checked on an Agilent 2100 Bioanalyzer. This sample was included in a study of T cells in Graves' hyperthyroidism and ophthalmopathy (dated by TCRdb to the late 2010s). Turning to the overall study: Peripheral blood samples were taken at initial diagnosis, before any treatment was given. To identify TCR V-J signatures that set the groups apart, the researchers used a discovery cohort of 90 to 100 patients, made up of about 44 with Graves' ophthalmopathy and around 58 with stable Graves' hyperthyroidism. Prospective prediction of ophthalmopathy was tested in an independent validation cohort of approximately 18 hyperthyroidism patients and 17 patients who later progressed to ophthalmopathy. The 100 discovery patients were divided at random into training and test sets in a 7:3 ratio. The paper describes TCR Vbeta CDR3 sequencing of around 130 peripheral blood samples, made up of some 42 ophthalmopathy patients, 70 to 75 hyperthyroidism patients and 17 progressor patients. After sampling, hyperthyroidism patients received methimazole starting at 30 mg daily, and ophthalmopathy patients received high-dose intravenous methylprednisolone. The study also compared thyroid tissue and blood T-cell repertoires from 5 to 7 Graves' hyperthyroidism patients. Study-wide findings and limitations: Ophthalmopathy was separated from stable hyperthyroidism by a 13 V-J signature model, with 85% to 90% sensitivity and 81% to 83% specificity obtained in cross-validation and 80%/75% obtained in testing. In validation, the model predicted progression to ophthalmopathy with over 60% sensitivity and around 72% specificity, a median of around 6.6 months before onset. Blood samples also contained most of the expanded thyroid clonotypes (frequency above 0.001), which suggests that blood repertoires may reflect thyroid immune responses. No statistical method was used to fix the sample size in advance, and group allocation was not hidden from the investigators.

The CDR3 spans 13 residues, from the cysteine through the phenylalanine. The CDR3 DNA has 39 bases and is translated from base 1. V lost 5 bases and J lost 7 bases; the stretch between them is 12 bases long. CDR1 and CDR2, per the germline V gene (reference sequence), are PRHDT and FYEKMQ. The TCR beta CDR3 regions were amplified from RNA transcripts. The TCR CDR3 was subjected to a first round of RT-PCR using the HTBI primer set and the Qiagen OneStep RT-PCR kit. Libraries were constructed in a second round of multiplex PCR, after which size selection and purification were performed. The libraries were sequenced on an Illumina HiSeq2000 using paired-end 100 bp reads. From the authors' description of their analysis: Raw data were processed with SOAPnuke, discarding reads with adapters, uncalled bases, mean Phred below 15, or no exact constant-primer or identifier match. High-quality paired reads were merged using COPE v1.2.5, and each unique nucleotide sequence was defined as a clonotype. Clonotypes were aligned to IMGT TRBV, TRBD and TRBJ reference segments using MiTCR v1.1. The analysis included only V-J combinations with a frequency above 0.0001, which together covered approximately 99% of the repertoires. A TCS score was defined as the ratio of F50 (clonal expansion) to E x V (chaos), with BLOSUM62-based TCRdist applied between CDR3 peptides within each V-J. Welch's t-statistics and random forest reduced some 510 V-J features to 13, which were used in a naive Bayes classifier (R e1071). TCRdb took the public reads, trimmed them with fastp at Q25, ran MiXCR for clone calling and kept in-frame beta chains. Rows with a matching CDR3 protein are joined into one entry that keeps the most common DNA and genes. Clone size and V and J calls follow TCRdb, not the original study. This sample is represented by 300,000 to 450,000 distinct CDR3 sequences; roughly 25% of them were singletons. The leading ten clones occupy around four fifths of the sample.

Sequenced: blood. This TCR derives from a man aged 45 to 65 with Graves' hyperthyroidism. Recombination joined TRBV13 with TRBJ2-1; the D segment could be TRBD1, given 7 matching bases. The DNA sequence is given as TGTGCCAGCAGCCCCTCAGGGGGGAATGAGCAGTTCTTC. This translates into CASSPSGGNEQFF.